The 28 T cell receptor beta chains given below trace back to one sample, sequenced in a study of shared clonotypes between healthy human individuals. Here immunoSEQ multiplex PCR was the method, and the copy in TCRdb shows in-frame clones only, minus some. The table lists hundreds of thousands of clones, about 95% of them singletons. Positively selected for CCR7, the CD45RO-negative cells used as naive CD8 cells excluded terminally differentiated effector memory CD45RA+ cells. Sequences were obtained from naive CD8+ T cells sorted from blood. These receptors were collected from a woman in her 30s in good health.

The V and J genes are TRBV29-1 and TRBJ2-6; D call uncertain. Trimming took off 5 bases at V and 4 bases at J, with 9 bases between the two ends. Per germline, CDR1 SQVTM and CDR2 ANQGSEA. The CDR3 is 13 amino acids. The CDR3, as DNA: TGCAGCGTTTTAGGCAAAGGGGCCAACGTCCTGACTTTC. Encoded protein: CSVLGKGANVLTF.

This rearrangement joins TRBV11-2 to TRBJ2-5; 11 bases match TRBD2. The DNA end favors TRBJ2-7, so the J call may be wrong. The CDR3 loop spans 16 amino acids. Germline V gene data show CDR1 as SGHAT and CDR2 as FQNNGV. The CDR3 DNA follows: TGTGCCAGCAGCTTAGACCTAGGACTAGCGGGCGACGAGCAGTACTTC. Translating gives CASSLDLGLAGDEQYF.

V usage is TRBV19 and J usage is TRBJ2-5; 7 nucleotides line up with TRBD2. CDR3 length equals 15 residues. Germline loops: CDR1 LNHDA, CDR2 SQIVND (reference sequence). Germline trimming cut 7 bases from V and 1 base from J; bases unmatched to any gene: 9. CDR3 coding DNA: TGTGCCAGTAAATCTTCCCTAGCGGTCCAAGAGACCCAGTACTTC. Its protein product is CASKSSLAVQETQYF. The full variable domain, rest sourced from reference TRBV19 and TRBJ2-5, is DGGITQSPKYLFRKEGQNVTLSCEQNLNHDAMYWYRQDPGQGLRLIYYSQIVNDFQKGDIAEGYSVSREKKESFPLTVTSAQKNPTAFYLCASKSSLAVQETQYFGPGTRLLVL.

This chain joins TRBV19 and TRBJ2-5, with TRBD2 identical over 8 bases. With 6 bases clipped from V and 4 bases from J, the junction kept 13 bases outside the gene matches. The CDR3 has 16 residues. Germline-derived CDR1 and CDR2 are LNHDA and SQIVND (reference sequence). In DNA form, the CDR3 reads TGTGCCAGTAGCCCTTTGGAGGGACTAGACCTAGAGACCCAGTACTTC. Translated, it gives CASSPLEGLDLETQYF.

V is TRBV30 and J is TRBJ1-1; D remains ambiguous. The germline gives CDR1 GTSNPN, CDR2 SVGIG (reference sequence). This CDR3 spans 10 amino acids. V dropped 1 base and J dropped 5 bases, with 2 bases sitting between them. CDR3 sequence reads: CAWSGTEAFF. The CDR3 DNA reads TGTGCCTGGAGTGGGACTGAAGCTTTCTTT.

The chain combines TRBV27 with TRBJ1-5; no clear D gene. Trimming cost V 1 base and J 1 base, with 5 bases left between them. The CDR3 length is 14 residues. The germline V gene encodes CDR1 MNHEY and CDR2 SMNVEV (reference sequence). The CDR3 is CASSLYKSNQPQHF. The CDR3 DNA follows: TGTGCCAGCAGTTTATACAAAAGCAATCAGCCCCAGCATTTT.

The chain joins TRBV30 to TRBJ2-7; no firm D call. The V end lost 0 bases, the J end lost 5 bases, and 11 bases lay between the germline ends. The CDR3 extends over 13 amino acids. Per germline, CDR1 GTSNPN and CDR2 SVGIG (reference sequence). CDR3 in DNA: TGTGCCTGGAGTGTGTCCGGTGCTCACGAGCAGTACTTC. As protein: CAWSVSGAHEQYF. Supplemented by reference TRBV30 and TRBJ2-7, the full variable domain reads SQTIHQWPATLVQPVGSPLSLECTVEGTSNPNLYWYRQAAGRGLQLLFYSVGIGQISSEVPQNLSASRPQDRQFILSSKKLLLSDSGFYLCAWSVSGAHEQYFGPGTRLTVT.

The rearrangement links TRBV29-1 to TRBJ2-1; weak D call: TRBD1 (5 bases). Looked up from germline, CDR1 is SQVTM and CDR2 is ANQGSEA. This CDR3 comprises 14 residues. V dropped 3 bases and J dropped 6 bases, with 15 bases sitting between them. DNA of the CDR3: TGCAGCGTTGACCCAGGGCGGTACCCCAATGAGCAGTTCTTC. Its protein is CSVDPGRYPNEQFF.

This chain uses TRBV2 with TRBJ2-7; tentative D call: TRBD2 (5 bases). In germline, CDR1 is SNHLY, CDR2 FYNNEI. Trimming stripped 4 bases from V and 7 bases from J, with 11 bases between. The CDR3 is 12 residues long. CDR3 amino acids: CASSGLAKEQYF. The CDR3 coding sequence is TGTGCCAGCAGTGGGCTAGCTAAGGAGCAGTACTTC.

CDR3 in amino acids: CASGRYEQYF. CDR3 DNA: TGTGCCAGCGGGCGCTACGAGCAGTACTTC. This chain joins TRBV28 and TRBJ2-7; D gene uncertain. The germline V gene encodes CDR1 MDHEN and CDR2 SYDVKM. This CDR3 is built from 10 residues. Deletions cut 8 bases from V and 3 bases from J, with 5 bases between.

The chain is built from TRBV29-1 and TRBJ2-2; D unclear. Looked up from germline, CDR1 is SQVTM and CDR2 is ANQGSEA. V shed 5 bases and J shed 7 bases, with 5 bases lying between them. There are 10 residues in the CDR3. CDR3 DNA: TGCAGCGTTTGGGGCGGGGAGCTGTTTTTT. Translating it yields CSVWGGELFF.

This sequence joins TRBV7-2 and TRBJ2-1; 12 nucleotides agree with TRBD2. V lost 5 bases, J lost 2 bases, and 4 bases stayed unmatched. The germline gives CDR1 SGHTA, CDR2 FQGNSA. This CDR3 contains 16 residues. CDR3 protein: CASSLRTSGTYNEQFF. CDR3 sequence (DNA): TGTGCCAGCAGCCTCCGGACTAGCGGGACCTACAATGAGCAGTTCTTC.

V usage is TRBV5-8 and J usage is TRBJ2-2; the D gene is possibly TRBD2 (5 bases). The CDR3 extends over 13 amino acids. V lost 0 bases and J lost 7, with 7 bases in between. Looked up from germline, CDR1 is SGHTS and CDR2 is YDEGEE. CDR3 coding DNA: TGTGCCAGCAGCTTGGGCGGGTACGGGGAGCTGTTTTTT. Residues: CASSLGGYGELFF.

The chain uses TRBV7-2 and TRBJ2-5; 12 nucleotides line up with TRBD2. The germline V gene has CDR1 SGHTA and CDR2 FQGNSA. This CDR3 region has 16 residues. Trimming cost V 5 bases and J 11 bases; bases outside gene matches: 15. The CDR3 nucleotides read TGTGCCAGCAGCCTTAGCCCTAGCGGGAGGGCATGGGAGCAGTACTTC. Its translation is CASSLSPSGRAWEQYF.

The chain links TRBV7-9 to TRBJ2-7, with D possibly matching TRBD2 (7 bases). Germline CDR1 SEHNR, CDR2 FQNEAQ (reference sequence). This CDR3 contains 14 residues. Trimming cost V 4 bases and J 3 bases, with 13 bases left between them. The CDR3 nucleotides read TGTGCCAGCAGCTATGGGGGGGCCGGCTACGAGCAGTACTTC. Its translation: CASSYGGAGYEQYF.

This clone has only one observation. This rearrangement joins TRBV2 to TRBJ2-6, with D possibly being TRBD1 (5 bases). Germline lookup yields CDR1 SNHLY and CDR2 FYNNEI. V shed 4 bases and J shed 0 bases, with 13 bases lying between them. The CDR3 is 17 residues long. The CDR3 sequence: CASSALQGISGANVLTF. Written as DNA, the CDR3 is TGTGCCAGCAGTGCTCTTCAGGGTATCTCTGGGGCCAACGTCCTGACTTTC.

V usage is TRBV11-2 and J usage is TRBJ2-1; maybe TRBD1 (5 bases). The V gene's germline CDR1 is SGHAT and CDR2 FQNNGV. V lost 10 bases and J lost 5, with 24 bases in between. The CDR3 is 16 residues long. CDR3 residues: CAIDRLASGTHNEQFF. The CDR3 region has the DNA TGTGCCATCGACAGACTTGCCTCAGGCACACACAATGAGCAGTTCTTC.

The rearrangement links TRBV29-1 to TRBJ2-1; 9 bases are a match to TRBD2. The CDR3 has 13 amino acids. The junction had 7 bases not matched to a gene; V was cut back by 4 bases and J by 9 bases. In germline, CDR1 is SQVTM, CDR2 ANQGSEA. DNA for the CDR3: TGCAGCGTTGTTGGCGGGAGGGTGGGTGAGCAGTTCTTC. Encoded protein: CSVVGGRVGEQFF.

This chain uses TRBV28 with TRBJ1-2, with D unresolved. The CDR3 consists of 16 residues. V gave up 2 bases and J gave up 1 base, with 14 bases separating them. From germline, CDR1 is MDHEN and CDR2 SYDVKM. CDR3 sequence: CASSLTPGGLNYGYTF. CDR3 DNA sequence: TGTGCCAGCAGTTTAACCCCCGGCGGTCTTAACTATGGCTACACCTTC.

The CDR3 loop reads CASSLIAASTDTQYF. The DNA for the CDR3 is TGTGCCAGCAGCCTAATAGCGGCTAGCACAGATACGCAGTATTTT. The chain recombines TRBV7-6 with TRBJ2-3; TRBD2 might be the D (6 bases). V lost 5 bases and J 0 bases, leaving 12 bases between the germline ends. This CDR3 comprises 15 residues. Germline-derived CDR1 and CDR2 are SGHVS and FNYEAQ.

The chain joins TRBV5-6 to TRBJ1-5; D ambiguous. The CDR3 loop spans 12 amino acids. Deletions cut 4 bases from V and 7 bases from J, with 9 bases between. Germline lookup yields CDR1 SGHDT and CDR2 YYEEEE. CDR3 loop: CASSLSSQPQHF. For the CDR3, the DNA is TGTGCCAGCAGCCTCAGCAGCCAGCCCCAGCATTTT.

The chain links TRBV7-9 to TRBJ2-2; 11 bases are shared with TRBD2. The CDR3 sequence is 16 residues long. The ends lost 4 bases at V and 5 bases at J; junction bases unmatched: 6. Germline CDR1 reads SEHNR; CDR2 reads FQNEAQ (reference sequence). CDR3 loop: CASSYLAGGRTGELFF. In DNA form, the CDR3 reads TGTGCCAGCAGCTATCTAGCGGGAGGTCGGACCGGGGAGCTGTTTTTT.

The V and J genes are TRBV4-1 and TRBJ2-7; unclear D gene. Germline assignment: CDR1 MGHRA and CDR2 YSYEKL. This CDR3 is 14 amino acids long. V was cut by 1 base and J by 4 bases, with 11 bases left in between. In DNA form, the CDR3 reads TGCGCCAGCAGCCAAGCGGGTCCTGATTACGAGCAGTACTTC. It is translated as CASSQAGPDYEQYF.

The chain joins TRBV27 to TRBJ1-2, with D unresolved. Trimming removed 4 bases from V and 6 bases from J, with 9 bases in between. This CDR3 comprises 12 residues. Germline CDR1 and CDR2: MNHEY and SMNVEV (reference sequence). The CDR3 is CASSSSGNGYTF. The CDR3 nucleotides are TGTGCCAGCAGTTCGTCCGGGAATGGCTACACCTTC.

The chain has TRBV19 and TRBJ1-1, with D possibly matching TRBD1 (5 bases). CDR3 length: 13 amino acids. Per the germline V gene, CDR1 is LNHDA and CDR2 is SQIVND (reference sequence). Trimming took 4 bases from V and 7 from J, leaving 13 bases between them. CDR3 DNA: TGTGCCAGTAGTACAGGGTTTTTAGTTGAAGCTTTCTTT. Protein product: CASSTGFLVEAFF.

This chain joins TRBV29-1 and TRBJ2-7; 8 bases fit TRBD2. The CDR3 covers 14 residues. CDR1 SQVTM and CDR2 ANQGSEA come from the germline V gene. The V segment lost 5 bases and the J segment 3 bases; nucleotides outside the gene matches: 9. The CDR3 coding sequence is TGCAGCGTTTCAGGGGATCTAGCGGGCTACGAGCAGTACTTC. Translated: CSVSGDLAGYEQYF.

V usage is TRBV11-2 and J usage is TRBJ2-7; 8 bases are a match to TRBD1. CDR1 is SGHAT, CDR2 FQNNGV, per germline. Germline trimming cut 0 bases from V and 4 bases from J; bases unmatched to any gene: 11. The CDR3 runs to 17 residues. CDR3 nucleotide sequence: TGTGCCAGCAGCTTAGAAGTTTCGGGGGACAGGACTTACGAGCAGTACTTC. It is translated as CASSLEVSGDRTYEQYF.

The chain couples TRBV6-6 to TRBJ2-6; D unclear. The germline V gene has CDR1 MNHNY and CDR2 SVGAGI (reference sequence). This CDR3 is 14 amino acids long. V was cut by 2 bases and J by 4 bases, with 6 bases left in between. In DNA, the CDR3 is TGTGCCAGCAGTTACACCTTGGGGGCCAACGTCCTGACTTTC. Encoded protein: CASSYTLGANVLTF.